These 20 T cell receptor beta chains were sequenced from one sample in a study of cytomegalovirus exposure and HLA in healthy donors. The PCR made use of 60 Vbeta and 13 Jbeta primers. This table comes from immunoSEQ multiplex PCR, and its TCRdb copy is limited to in-frame clones, with some not included. The sample yields around 200,000 clones, around 80% seen once. Sequencing was done on a sample of PBMCs. The receptors derive from a girl aged 2-10 years in good health and CMV-seropositive.

This chain connects TRBV9 to TRBJ1-1; 7 positions agree with TRBD1. Germline V gene sequence: CDR1 SGDLS, CDR2 YYNGEE. The CDR3 is made up of 15 amino acids. The V segment lost 2 bases and the J segment 0 bases; nucleotides outside the gene matches: 4. DNA of the CDR3: TGTGCCAGCAGCGTCCTGACAGGGCTGAACACTGAAGCTTTCTTT. Translation: CASSVLTGLNTEAFF.

The V call is TRBV9, the J call TRBJ1-1, with D maybe TRBD1 (5 bases). V dropped 0 bases and J dropped 4 bases, with 13 bases sitting between them. The CDR3 runs to 15 residues. Germline V gene sequence: CDR1 SGDLS, CDR2 YYNGEE. CDR3 in amino acids: CASSVAGQGGTEAFF. In DNA, the CDR3 is TGTGCCAGCAGCGTAGCTGGTCAGGGCGGCACTGAAGCTTTCTTT.

The rearrangement joins TRBV7-8 to TRBJ1-2, with D unresolved. Trimming stripped 1 base from V and 0 bases from J, with 12 bases between. The CDR3 is made up of 16 amino acids. Per germline, CDR1 SGHVS and CDR2 FQNEAQ. CDR3 sequence reads: CASSLGVREANYGYTF. In DNA, the CDR3 is TGTGCCAGCAGCTTAGGAGTTCGAGAAGCTAACTATGGCTACACCTTC.

The chain has TRBV11-3 and TRBJ2-1, with TRBD2 identical over 9 bases. The J segment lost 5 bases and the V segment lost 0 bases, leaving 5 bases of the junction unmatched. Per germline, CDR1 SGHNT and CDR2 YENEEA. The CDR3 has 16 amino acids. CDR3 sequence: CASSLDLSSGNNEQFF. The CDR3 bases are TGTGCCAGCAGCTTAGATCTGTCTAGCGGGAACAATGAGCAGTTCTTC.

The CDR3 DNA is TGTGCCAGCAGCACCGACAGGGGGGCGTTGGAGACCCAGTACTTC. This codes for CASSTDRGALETQYF. The chain combines TRBV7-9 with TRBJ2-5, with 9 bases lining up with TRBD1. Germline lookup yields CDR1 SEHNR and CDR2 FQNEAQ (reference sequence). The CDR3 runs to 15 residues. The junction had 9 bases not matched to a gene; V was cut back by 5 bases and J by 5 bases.

The rearrangement joins TRBV11-2 to TRBJ1-1, with D maybe TRBD1 (6 bases). There are 15 residues in the CDR3. In germline, CDR1 is SGHAT, CDR2 FQNNGV. V dropped 0 bases and J dropped 1 base, with 9 bases sitting between them. Written as DNA, the CDR3 is TGTGCCAGCAGCTTAGAAACAGGGAGGAACACTGAAGCTTTCTTT. Encoded protein: CASSLETGRNTEAFF.

The V and J genes are TRBV11-2 and TRBJ2-1; a possible D gene is TRBD2 (6 bases). Trimming pared 4 bases from V and 7 bases from J, leaving 20 bases between. The CDR3 extends over 16 amino acids. CDR1 and CDR2 from the germline V gene are SGHAT and FQNNGV. CDR3 in amino acids: CASSSQTRFVGNEQFF. CDR3 DNA sequence: TGTGCCAGCAGCTCCCAGACTAGGTTCGTAGGTAATGAGCAGTTCTTC.

The V and J genes are TRBV28 and TRBJ2-7; possible D gene TRBD2, 5 bases. The germline V and J ends were trimmed by 1 base and 4 bases, with 14 bases remaining between them. CDR3 size: 15 residues. Per the germline V gene, CDR1 is MDHEN and CDR2 is SYDVKM. CDR3: CASSLFQRDNYEQYF. In DNA, the CDR3 is TGTGCCAGCAGTTTATTCCAGAGGGATAATTACGAGCAGTACTTC. Full variable domain (remainder filled in from reference TRBV28 and TRBJ2-7): DVKVTQSSRYLVKRTGEKVFLECVQDMDHENMFWYRQDPGLGLRLIYFSYDVKMKEKGDIPEGYSVSREKKERFSLILESASTNQTSMYLCASSLFQRDNYEQYFGPGTRLTVT.

The chain uses TRBV10-3 and TRBJ1-1; TRBD1 is a possible D gene (5 bases). Germline CDR1 reads ENHRY; CDR2 reads SYGVKD. This CDR3 is built from 14 residues. Between the trimmed V and J ends, which lost 7 bases and 5 bases, there was a span of 17 bases. CDR3 nucleotide sequence: TGTGCCATCACCGTGAACCGGGACTGGACTGAAGCTTTCTTT. Translation gives CAITVNRDWTEAFF.

This clone was counted only a few times. This rearrangement joins TRBV2 to TRBJ2-3, with 12 positions matching TRBD2. CDR3 length: 16 residues. The ends lost 7 bases at V and 0 bases at J; junction bases unmatched: 5. Germline loops: CDR1 SNHLY, CDR2 FYNNEI. Here the CDR3 reads CASTSSGGDSTDTQYF. The CDR3 DNA reads as TGTGCCAGCACGTCTAGCGGGGGGGACAGCACAGATACGCAGTATTTT. The variable domain in full, completed from reference TRBV2 and TRBJ2-3, reads EPEVTQTPSHQVTQMGQEVILRCVPISNHLYFYWYRQILGQKVEFLVSFYNNEISEKSEIFDDQFSVERPDGSNFTLKIRSTKLEDSAMYFCASTSSGGDSTDTQYFGPGTRLTVL.

The chain employs TRBV7-9 and TRBJ1-4; 8 bases are a match to TRBD1. V was clipped by 5 bases and J by 4 bases; unmatched bases: 12. Per germline, CDR1 SEHNR and CDR2 FQNEAQ (reference sequence). The CDR3 loop spans 17 amino acids. CDR3 in DNA: TGTGCCAGCAGCCACGGCGCAGGGGGCCAGGGTAATGAAAAACTGTTTTTT. The encoded protein is CASSHGAGGQGNEKLFF. Full variable domain (rest looked up from reference TRBV7-9 and TRBJ1-4): DTGVSQNPRHKITKRGQNVTFRCDPISEHNRLYWYRQTLGQGPEFLTYFQNEAQLEKSRLLSDRFSAERPKGSFSTLEIQRTEQGDSAMYLCASSHGAGGQGNEKLFFGSGTQLSVL.

The chain couples TRBV30 to TRBJ1-3; TRBD1 aligns across 7 bases. Germline CDR1 GTSNPN, CDR2 SVGIG (reference sequence). Germline trimming cut 4 bases from V and 2 bases from J; bases unmatched to any gene: 8. CDR3 length: 15 residues. CDR3 sequence: CAWKLQGIPGNTIYF. For the CDR3, the DNA is TGTGCCTGGAAACTACAGGGGATTCCTGGAAACACCATATATTTT.

This clone occurred once. The chain recombines TRBV30 with TRBJ2-7; D possibly corresponds to TRBD1 (7 bases). The CDR3 consists of 13 residues. The germline gives CDR1 GTSNPN, CDR2 SVGIG (reference sequence). Trimming removed 4 bases from V and 5 bases from J, with 15 bases in between. Here the CDR3 reads CAWNRRDSHEQYF. The CDR3, as DNA: TGTGCCTGGAATCGGCGGGACAGCCACGAGCAGTACTTC. Complete variable domain (other parts from reference TRBV30 and TRBJ2-7): SQTIHQWPATLVQPVGSPLSLECTVEGTSNPNLYWYRQAAGRGLQLLFYSVGIGQISSEVPQNLSASRPQDRQFILSSKKLLLSDSGFYLCAWNRRDSHEQYFGPGTRLTVT.

The chain is built from TRBV28 and TRBJ2-7; 7 nucleotides agree with TRBD1. Germline values: CDR1 MDHEN, CDR2 SYDVKM. After removal of 3 bases from V and 2 bases from J, the junction contained 4 bases not matched to a gene. This CDR3 region has 14 residues. Here the CDR3 reads CASSLMGQTYEQYF. The CDR3 nucleotides are TGTGCCAGCAGTTTGATGGGACAGACCTACGAGCAGTACTTC. Full variable domain (remainder filled in from reference TRBV28 and TRBJ2-7): DVKVTQSSRYLVKRTGEKVFLECVQDMDHENMFWYRQDPGLGLRLIYFSYDVKMKEKGDIPEGYSVSREKKERFSLILESASTNQTSMYLCASSLMGQTYEQYFGPGTRLTVT.

The rearrangement links TRBV7-3 to TRBJ1-1; TRBD1 aligns across 7 bases. Germline V gene sequence: CDR1 SGHTA, CDR2 FQGTGA. V lost 2 bases, J lost 4 bases, and 7 bases stayed unmatched. CDR3 length: 15 amino acids. CDR3 sequence (DNA): TGTGCCAGCAGCTTATCCGGGACAGAATCCACTGAAGCTTTCTTT. Translated: CASSLSGTESTEAFF. Supplemented by reference TRBV7-3 and TRBJ1-1, the full variable domain reads GAGVSQTPSNKVTEKGKYVELRCDPISGHTALYWYRQSLGQGPEFLIYFQGTGAADDSGLPNDRFFAVRPEGSVSTLKIQRTERGDSAVYLCASSLSGTESTEAFFGQGTRLTVV.

This chain joins TRBV5-1 and TRBJ2-7, with 8 bases that match TRBD1. This CDR3 is built from 15 residues. The trim removed 4 bases at V and 3 bases at J, leaving 9 bases unmatched. Germline V CDR1 and CDR2: SGHRS, YFSETQ. CDR3: CASSATGTGIYEQYF. In nucleotides, the CDR3 is TGCGCCAGCAGCGCCACCGGGACAGGAATCTACGAGCAGTACTTC.

This clone turned up a few times. The chain uses TRBV19 and TRBJ1-5; 9 bases agree with TRBD1. CDR3 length equals 13 residues. The V segment lost 11 bases and the J segment 6 bases; nucleotides outside the gene matches: 8. Germline loops: CDR1 LNHDA, CDR2 SQIVND (reference sequence). In DNA form, the CDR3 reads TGTGCCGACACAGGGGGCGGTTTTCAGCCCCAGCATTTT. Its translation: CADTGGGFQPQHF.

The gene calls are TRBV5-4 and TRBJ1-3, with D perhaps matching TRBD1 (5 bases). There are 15 residues in the CDR3. From germline, CDR1 is SGHNT and CDR2 YYREEE (reference sequence). V was pared by 2 bases and J by 0 bases, with 9 bases between. For the CDR3, the DNA is TGTGCCAGCAGCTTTGGACACAACTCTGGAAACACCATATATTTT. Translated, it gives CASSFGHNSGNTIYF.

The chain's CDR3 is CAIQGSNEKLFF. The CDR3 coding sequence is TGTGCCATACAGGGGAGTAACGAAAAACTGTTTTTT. This chain links TRBV30 with TRBJ1-4; 7 bases agree with TRBD1. Germline V CDR1 and CDR2: GTSNPN, SVGIG (reference sequence). This CDR3 has 12 residues. J was trimmed by 8 bases and V by 8 bases; bases with no gene match: 8.

This chain links TRBV7-9 with TRBJ2-1; 10 bases line up with TRBD2. This CDR3 comprises 13 residues. V was pared by 1 base and J by 15 bases, with 6 bases of the junction left unmatched. Germline-derived CDR1 and CDR2 are SEHNR and FQNEAQ (reference sequence). The CDR3 coding sequence is TGTGCCAGCAGCTTAGTAGTTAGCGGGAGGCTGTTCTTC. It encodes CASSLVVSGRLFF.